Listed here is a single T cell receptor beta chain. The antigen is undetermined. The entry originates in a study of CD8 T cells in Susac syndrome. CDR1 is DFQATT and CDR2 is SNEGSKA in the germline V gene (reference sequence). The CDR3 extends over 13 amino acids. The V and J ends lost 6 bases and 7 bases, in that order; junction bases with no gene match: 10. Regarding the study as a whole: Susac syndrome CD4+ T cell repertoires showed no clonal expansion.

Reverse transcription of roughly 0.5 to 1 ug RNA was performed with random hexamers. A single record per CDR3 protein comes from TCRdb applying MiXCR to the immunoSEQ multiplex PCR reads. Of about 180,000 distinct CDR3 sequences in the sample, about 93% were seen once. The sequenced sample was CD4+ T cells from PBMCs. The chain combines TRBV20-1 with TRBJ2-7; 9 positions agree with TRBD2. This sequence originates from a human donor with Susac syndrome. The CDR3: CSARLAGRGEQYF. As DNA, the CDR3 is TGCAGTGCACGGCTAGCGGGGAGGGGGGAGCAGTACTTC.